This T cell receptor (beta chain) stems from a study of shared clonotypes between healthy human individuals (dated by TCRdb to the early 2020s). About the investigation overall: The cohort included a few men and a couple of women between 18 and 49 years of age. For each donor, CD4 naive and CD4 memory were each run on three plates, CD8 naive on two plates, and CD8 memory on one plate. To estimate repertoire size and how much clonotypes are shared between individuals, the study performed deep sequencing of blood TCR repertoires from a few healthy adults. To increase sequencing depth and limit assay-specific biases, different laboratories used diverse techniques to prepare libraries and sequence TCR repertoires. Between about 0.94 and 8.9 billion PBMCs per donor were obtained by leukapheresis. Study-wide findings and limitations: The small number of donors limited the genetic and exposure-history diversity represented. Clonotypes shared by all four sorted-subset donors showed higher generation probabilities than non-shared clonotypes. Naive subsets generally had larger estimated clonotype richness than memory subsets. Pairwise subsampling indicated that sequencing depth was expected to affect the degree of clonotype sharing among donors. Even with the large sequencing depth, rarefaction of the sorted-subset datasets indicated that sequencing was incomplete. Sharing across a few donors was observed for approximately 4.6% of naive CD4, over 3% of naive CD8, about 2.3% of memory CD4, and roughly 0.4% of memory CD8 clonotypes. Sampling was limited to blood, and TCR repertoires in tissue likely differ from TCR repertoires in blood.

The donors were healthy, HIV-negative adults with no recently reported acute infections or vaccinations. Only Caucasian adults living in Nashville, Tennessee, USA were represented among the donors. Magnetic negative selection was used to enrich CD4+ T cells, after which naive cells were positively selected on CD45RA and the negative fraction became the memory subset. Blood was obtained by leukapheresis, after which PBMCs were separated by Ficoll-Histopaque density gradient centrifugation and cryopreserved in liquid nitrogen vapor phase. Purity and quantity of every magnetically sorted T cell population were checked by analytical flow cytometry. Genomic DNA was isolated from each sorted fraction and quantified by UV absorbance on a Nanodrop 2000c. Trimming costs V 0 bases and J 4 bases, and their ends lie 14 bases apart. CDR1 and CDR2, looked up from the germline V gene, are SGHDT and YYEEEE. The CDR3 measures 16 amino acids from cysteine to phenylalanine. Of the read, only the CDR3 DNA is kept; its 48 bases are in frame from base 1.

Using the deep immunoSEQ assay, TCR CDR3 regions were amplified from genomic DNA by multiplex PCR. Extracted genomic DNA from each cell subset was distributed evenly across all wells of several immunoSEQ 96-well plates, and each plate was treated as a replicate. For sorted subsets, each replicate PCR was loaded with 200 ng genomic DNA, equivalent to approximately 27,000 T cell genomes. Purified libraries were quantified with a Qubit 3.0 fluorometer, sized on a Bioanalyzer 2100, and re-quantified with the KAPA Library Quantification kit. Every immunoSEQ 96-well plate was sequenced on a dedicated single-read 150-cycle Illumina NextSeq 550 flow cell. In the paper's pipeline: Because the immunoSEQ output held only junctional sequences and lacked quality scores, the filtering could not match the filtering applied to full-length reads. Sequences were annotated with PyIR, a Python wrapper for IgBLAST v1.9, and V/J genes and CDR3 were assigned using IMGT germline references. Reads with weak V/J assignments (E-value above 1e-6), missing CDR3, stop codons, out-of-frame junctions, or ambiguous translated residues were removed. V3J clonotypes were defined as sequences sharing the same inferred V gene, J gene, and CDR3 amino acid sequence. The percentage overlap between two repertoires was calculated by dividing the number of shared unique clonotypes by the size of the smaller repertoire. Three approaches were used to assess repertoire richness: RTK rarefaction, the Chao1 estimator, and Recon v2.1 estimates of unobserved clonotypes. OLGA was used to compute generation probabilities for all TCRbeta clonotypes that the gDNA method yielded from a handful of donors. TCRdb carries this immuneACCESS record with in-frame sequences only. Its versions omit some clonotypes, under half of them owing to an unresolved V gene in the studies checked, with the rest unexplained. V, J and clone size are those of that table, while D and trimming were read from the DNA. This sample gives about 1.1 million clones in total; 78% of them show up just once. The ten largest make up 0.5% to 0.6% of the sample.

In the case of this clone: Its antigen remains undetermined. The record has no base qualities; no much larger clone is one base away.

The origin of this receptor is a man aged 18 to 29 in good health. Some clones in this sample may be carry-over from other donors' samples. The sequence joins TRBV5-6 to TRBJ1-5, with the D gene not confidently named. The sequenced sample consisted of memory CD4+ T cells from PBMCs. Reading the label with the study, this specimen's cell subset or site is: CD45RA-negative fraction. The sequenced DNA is TGTGCCAGCAGCTTGGGTTTGCGGCAGACGAATCAGCCCCAGCATTTT. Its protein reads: CASSLGLRQTNQPQHF.